The 14 T cell receptor beta chains below all came from one sample that was sequenced in a study of T cells after posttransplantation cyclophosphamide. Data came from immunoSEQ multiplex PCR; TCRdb stores just in-frame clones and leaves some out. The sample has around 9,000 clones, nearly 99% seen once; the top ten hold 0.2% to 0.3%. The sample consisted of naive CD8+ T cells sorted from PBMCs. These receptors were obtained from a man between 50 and 59 years old in good health, CMV-negative, and a related stem cell transplant donor.

The gene calls are TRBV10-3 and TRBJ2-1; 8 bases are shared with TRBD2. Trimming took 3 bases from V and 5 from J; bases not matched to a gene: 12. The length of the CDR3 is 17 residues. Germline-derived CDR1 and CDR2 are ENHRY and SYGVKD. The CDR3 nucleotides are TGTGCCATCAGTGACGGGAGGGACAACCCAACCCACAATGAGCAGTTCTTC. Encoded protein: CAISDGRDNPTHNEQFF.

The chain joins TRBV7-2 to TRBJ2-7; TRBD2 agrees at 10 bases. Germline CDR1 SGHTA, CDR2 FQGNSA. The CDR3 length is 15 residues. V trimming: 2 bases; J trimming: 3 bases; junction bases outside the gene matches: 4. This CDR3 is CASSLWIAGGYEQYF. The CDR3 DNA is TGTGCCAGCAGCTTATGGATAGCGGGGGGCTACGAGCAGTACTTC. Full variable domain (remainder filled in from reference TRBV7-2 and TRBJ2-7): GAGVSQSPSNKVTEKGKDVELRCDPISGHTALYWYRQSLGQGLEFLIYFQGNSAPDKSGLPSDRFSAERTGGSVSTLTIQRTQQEDSAVYLCASSLWIAGGYEQYFGPGTRLTVT.

This clone was detected once. CDR3 sequence: CSVERGGANYGYTF. As DNA, the CDR3 is TGCAGCGTTGAAAGGGGGGGCGCAAACTATGGCTACACCTTC. This chain joins TRBV29-1 and TRBJ1-2; D possibly corresponds to TRBD1 (6 bases). Germline CDR1 SQVTM, CDR2 ANQGSEA. This CDR3 region has 14 residues. V gave up 2 bases and J gave up 2 bases, with 12 bases separating them.

The V call is TRBV9, the J call TRBJ1-2; D is perhaps TRBD1 (6 bases). With 6 bases removed from V and 7 bases from J, the gap between germline ends came to 22 bases. CDR1 SGDLS and CDR2 YYNGEE come from the germline V gene. The length of the CDR3 is 15 residues. The CDR3 DNA sequence: TGTGCCAGCAACCACATATCCAAGGGGGAAGGTGGCTACACCTTC. The encoded protein is CASNHISKGEGGYTF.

This clone was detected only once. V is TRBV6-6 and J is TRBJ2-7; D may be TRBD1 (5 bases). V lost 0 bases, J lost 2 bases, and 14 bases lay in between. Germline assignment: CDR1 MNHNY and CDR2 SVGAGI (reference sequence). This CDR3 has 16 amino acids. Written as DNA, the CDR3 is TGTGCCAGCAGTTACTCGAGCTATAGGACAACCTACGAGCAGTACTTC. Its translation: CASSYSSYRTTYEQYF.

As regards this clone: The same CDR3 is also encoded by other DNA sequences in this sample. V is TRBV11-3 and J is TRBJ1-6; 8 bases are shared with TRBD1. The germline gives CDR1 SGHNT, CDR2 YENEEA. The V gene end was trimmed by 5 bases and the J gene end by 5 bases; junction bases not matched to a gene: 2. CDR3 length: 14 residues. CDR3 sequence reads: CASSQDRDNSPLHF. The CDR3 coding sequence is TGTGCCAGCAGCCAGGACAGGGATAATTCACCCCTCCACTTT.

The chain couples TRBV11-2 to TRBJ2-7, with 8 bases matching TRBD1. V lost 3 bases, J lost 0 bases, and 7 bases stayed unmatched. Germline V gene lookup returns CDR1 SGHAT and CDR2 FQNNGV. This CDR3 contains 16 residues. CDR3 residues: CASSFRGQGDSYEQYF. The CDR3 DNA reads TGTGCCAGCAGCTTCCGCGGACAGGGTGACTCCTACGAGCAGTACTTC.

This chain connects TRBV27 to TRBJ2-2; D is possibly TRBD2 (7 bases). The CDR3 covers 14 residues. Germline V gene data show CDR1 as MNHEY and CDR2 as SMNVEV (reference sequence). V was shortened by 8 bases and J by 8 bases, with 18 bases between the two germline ends. The CDR3 region has the DNA TGTGCCAGCCGCGGAGGGGGGGCTTGGGGGGAGCTGTTTTTT. The encoded protein is CASRGGGAWGELFF.

The chain carries TRBV4-1 and TRBJ1-5, with 9 nucleotides matching TRBD1. The length of the CDR3 is 17 residues. Germline V gives CDR1 MGHRA, CDR2 YSYEKL. V was clipped by 4 bases and J by 0 bases; unmatched bases: 7. In DNA form, the CDR3 reads TGCGCCAGCAGCCCCCGGTTGACAGGGGGTAGCAATCAGCCCCAGCATTTT. It yields the protein CASSPRLTGGSNQPQHF.

The rearrangement links TRBV29-1 to TRBJ1-5; the D gene is possibly TRBD1 (5 bases). CDR1 SQVTM and CDR2 ANQGSEA come from the germline V gene. Trimming shortened V by 3 bases and J by 2 bases, and 8 bases separated the two germline ends. The CDR3 spans 13 residues. The chain's CDR3 is CSVEGQGNQPQHF. The CDR3 DNA sequence: TGCAGCGTTGAGGGGCAGGGCAATCAGCCCCAGCATTTT.

The rearrangement links TRBV18 to TRBJ2-1; TRBD2 aligns across 13 bases. The CDR3 consists of 19 residues. Germline V lookup: CDR1 KGHSH, CDR2 LQKENI. V dropped 3 bases and J dropped 0; count of bases not matched to a gene: 8. The CDR3 spells CASSPGSLAGGSSYNEQFF. In DNA, the CDR3 is TGTGCCAGCTCACCGGGTTCACTAGCGGGAGGGAGCTCCTACAATGAGCAGTTCTTC.

The chain carries TRBV27 and TRBJ2-2, with 16 bases that match TRBD2. In germline, CDR1 is MNHEY, CDR2 SMNVEV (reference sequence). The ends lost 5 bases at V and 6 bases at J; junction bases unmatched: 6. The CDR3 is 17 residues long. The CDR3 DNA is TGTGCCAGCAGTCCGGGACTAGCGGGAGGGGTTGCCGGGGAGCTGTTTTTT. This encodes CASSPGLAGGVAGELFF.

The rearrangement uses TRBV9 and TRBJ2-1; 7 bases are shared with TRBD1. The length of the CDR3 is 12 residues. With V trimmed by 4 bases and J by 9 bases, 4 bases remained unmatched. Looked up from germline, CDR1 is SGDLS and CDR2 is YYNGEE. The CDR3 DNA follows: TGTGCCAGCAGCTCCAACAGGGGTGAGCAGTTCTTC. This translates into CASSSNRGEQFF. Together with reference TRBV9 and TRBJ2-1, the CDR3 gives the full variable domain: DSGVTQTPKHLITATGQRVTLRCSPRSGDLSVYWYQQSLDQGLQFLIQYYNGEERAKGNILERFSAQQFPDLHSELNLSSLELGDSALYFCASSSNRGEQFFGPGTRLTVL.

This chain links TRBV7-9 with TRBJ1-2; 7 bases are a match to TRBD1. Trimming removed 1 base from V and 8 bases from J; junction bases left unmatched: 1. CDR1 is SEHNR and CDR2 is FQNEAQ in the germline V gene (reference sequence). The CDR3 has 12 amino acids. CDR3 sequence: CASSLGGGGYTF. CDR3 nucleotide sequence: TGTGCCAGCAGCTTAGGAGGGGGCGGCTACACCTTC.